This TCR beta chain was recorded in a study of T cell changes during pregnancy in multiple sclerosis. CDR1 is SGHNT and CDR2 is YENEEA in the germline V gene. Trimming pared 4 bases from V and 7 bases from J, leaving 11 bases between. CDR3 length equals 12 residues. The repertoire was sequenced with immunoSEQ multiplex PCR; TCRdb's copy has only in-frame clones and lacks some. The sample includes about 48,000 clones, over 80% seen only once; the top ten take 0.75% to 0.95%. This clonotype was obtained from a female donor in good health, enrolled as a control in a pregnancy study. V and J are TRBV11-3 and TRBJ2-7; D gene uncertain. This sample comprised CD4+ T cells from peripheral blood mononuclear cells, obtained in the second trimester of pregnancy. CDR3 in DNA: TGTGCCAGCAGCTCCTCCGCCGGGGAGCAGTACTTC. Protein product: CASSSSAGEQYF.